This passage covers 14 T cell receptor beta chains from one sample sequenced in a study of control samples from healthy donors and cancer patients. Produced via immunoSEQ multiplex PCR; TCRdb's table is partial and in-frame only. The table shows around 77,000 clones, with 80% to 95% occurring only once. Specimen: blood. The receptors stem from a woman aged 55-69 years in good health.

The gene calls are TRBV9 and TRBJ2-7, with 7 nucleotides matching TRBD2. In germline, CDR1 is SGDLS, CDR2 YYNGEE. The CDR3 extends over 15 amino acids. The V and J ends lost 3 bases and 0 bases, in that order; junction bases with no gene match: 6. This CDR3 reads CASSEGSGNSYEQYF. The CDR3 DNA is TGTGCCAGCAGCGAGGGAAGCGGGAACTCCTACGAGCAGTACTTC.

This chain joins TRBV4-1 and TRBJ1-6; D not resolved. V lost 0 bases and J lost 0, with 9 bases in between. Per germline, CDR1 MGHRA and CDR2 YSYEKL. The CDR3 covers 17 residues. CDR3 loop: CASSQDRQSSYNSPLHF. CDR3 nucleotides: TGCGCCAGCAGCCAAGATCGGCAGAGCTCCTATAATTCACCCCTCCACTTT.

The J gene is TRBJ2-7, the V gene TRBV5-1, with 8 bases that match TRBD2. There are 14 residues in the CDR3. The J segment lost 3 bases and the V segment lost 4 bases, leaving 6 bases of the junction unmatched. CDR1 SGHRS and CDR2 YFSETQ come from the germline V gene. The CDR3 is CASSPGGVVYEQYF. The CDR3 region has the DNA TGCGCCAGCAGCCCCGGGGGGGTGGTCTACGAGCAGTACTTC.

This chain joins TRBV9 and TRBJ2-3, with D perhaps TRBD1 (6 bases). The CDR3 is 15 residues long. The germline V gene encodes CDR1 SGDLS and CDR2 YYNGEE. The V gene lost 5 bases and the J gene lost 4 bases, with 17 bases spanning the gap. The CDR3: CASRPSLGASDTQYF. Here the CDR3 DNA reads TGTGCCAGCAGACCCTCGTTGGGGGCTTCAGATACGCAGTATTTT.

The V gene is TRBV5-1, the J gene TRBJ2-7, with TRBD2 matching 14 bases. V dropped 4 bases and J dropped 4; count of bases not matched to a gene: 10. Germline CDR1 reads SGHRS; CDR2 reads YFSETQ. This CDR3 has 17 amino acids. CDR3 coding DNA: TGCGCCAGCAGCGCGACTAGCGGGAGGGCTGCTTCTTACGAGCAGTACTTC. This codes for CASSATSGRAASYEQYF. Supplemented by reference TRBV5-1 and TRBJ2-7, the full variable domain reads KAGVTQTPRYLIKTRGQQVTLSCSPISGHRSVSWYQQTPGQGLQFLFEYFSETQRNKGNFPGRFSGRQFSNSRSEMNVSTLELGDSALYLCASSATSGRAASYEQYFGPGTRLTVT.

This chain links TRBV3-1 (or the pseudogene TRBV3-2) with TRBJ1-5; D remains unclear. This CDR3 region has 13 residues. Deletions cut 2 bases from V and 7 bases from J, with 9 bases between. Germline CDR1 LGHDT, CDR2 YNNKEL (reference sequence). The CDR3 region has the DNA TGTGCCAGCAGCCAACAGCCCCAACAGCCCCAGCATTTT. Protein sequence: CASSQQPQQPQHF.

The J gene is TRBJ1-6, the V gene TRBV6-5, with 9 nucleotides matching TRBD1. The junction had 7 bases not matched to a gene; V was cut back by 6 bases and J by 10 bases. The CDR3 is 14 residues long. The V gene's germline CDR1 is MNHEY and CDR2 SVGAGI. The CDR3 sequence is CASSQGQGRSPLHF. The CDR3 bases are TGTGCCAGCAGCCAGGGACAGGGTAGATCACCCCTCCACTTT.

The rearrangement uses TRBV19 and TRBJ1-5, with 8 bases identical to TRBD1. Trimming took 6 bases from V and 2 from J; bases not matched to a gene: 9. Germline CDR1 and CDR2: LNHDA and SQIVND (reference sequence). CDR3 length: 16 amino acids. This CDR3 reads CASSYSLGQGNQPQHF. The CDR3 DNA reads TGTGCCAGTAGCTACTCCTTGGGACAGGGCAATCAGCCCCAGCATTTT.

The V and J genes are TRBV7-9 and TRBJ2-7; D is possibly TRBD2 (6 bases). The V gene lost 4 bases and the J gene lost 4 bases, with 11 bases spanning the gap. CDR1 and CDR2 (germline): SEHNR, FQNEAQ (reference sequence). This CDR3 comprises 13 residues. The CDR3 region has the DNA TGTGCCAGCAGCTCGGGACTCCGGTACGAGCAGTACTTC. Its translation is CASSSGLRYEQYF.

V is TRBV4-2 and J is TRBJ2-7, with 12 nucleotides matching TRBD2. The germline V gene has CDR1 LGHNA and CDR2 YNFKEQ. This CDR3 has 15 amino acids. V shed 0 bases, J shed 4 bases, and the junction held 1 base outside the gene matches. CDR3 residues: CASSQDLAGGYEQYF. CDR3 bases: TGTGCCAGCAGCCAAGATCTAGCGGGAGGGTACGAGCAGTACTTC.

The CDR3 DNA reads TGTGCCAGCAGTGAAGCTGGGGGTGGCCAAGAGACCCAGTACTTC. Translating it yields CASSEAGGGQETQYF. The chain employs TRBV6-1 and TRBJ2-5, with D tentatively TRBD1 or TRBD2 (5 bases each). This CDR3 is built from 15 residues. The V gene's germline CDR1 is MNHNS and CDR2 SASEGT. V was trimmed by 0 bases and J by 1 base, leaving 9 bases between them.

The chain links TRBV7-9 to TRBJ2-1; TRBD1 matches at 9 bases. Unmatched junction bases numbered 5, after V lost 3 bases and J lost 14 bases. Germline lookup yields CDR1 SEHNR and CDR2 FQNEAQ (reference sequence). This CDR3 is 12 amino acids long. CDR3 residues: CASSFGDRVEFF. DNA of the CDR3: TGTGCCAGCAGCTTTGGGGACAGGGTTGAGTTCTTC.

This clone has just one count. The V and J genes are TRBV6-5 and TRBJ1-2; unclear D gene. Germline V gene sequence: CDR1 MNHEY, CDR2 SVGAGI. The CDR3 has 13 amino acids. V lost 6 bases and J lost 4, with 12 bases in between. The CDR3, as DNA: TGTGCCAGCAGCCCGACTCTCCGCTATGGCTACACCTTC. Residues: CASSPTLRYGYTF.

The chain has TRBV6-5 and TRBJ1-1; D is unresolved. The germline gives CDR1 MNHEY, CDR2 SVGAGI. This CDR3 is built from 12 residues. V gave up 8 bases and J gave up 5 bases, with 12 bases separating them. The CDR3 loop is CASGWGGTEAFF. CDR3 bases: TGTGCCAGCGGGTGGGGTGGGACTGAAGCTTTCTTT.